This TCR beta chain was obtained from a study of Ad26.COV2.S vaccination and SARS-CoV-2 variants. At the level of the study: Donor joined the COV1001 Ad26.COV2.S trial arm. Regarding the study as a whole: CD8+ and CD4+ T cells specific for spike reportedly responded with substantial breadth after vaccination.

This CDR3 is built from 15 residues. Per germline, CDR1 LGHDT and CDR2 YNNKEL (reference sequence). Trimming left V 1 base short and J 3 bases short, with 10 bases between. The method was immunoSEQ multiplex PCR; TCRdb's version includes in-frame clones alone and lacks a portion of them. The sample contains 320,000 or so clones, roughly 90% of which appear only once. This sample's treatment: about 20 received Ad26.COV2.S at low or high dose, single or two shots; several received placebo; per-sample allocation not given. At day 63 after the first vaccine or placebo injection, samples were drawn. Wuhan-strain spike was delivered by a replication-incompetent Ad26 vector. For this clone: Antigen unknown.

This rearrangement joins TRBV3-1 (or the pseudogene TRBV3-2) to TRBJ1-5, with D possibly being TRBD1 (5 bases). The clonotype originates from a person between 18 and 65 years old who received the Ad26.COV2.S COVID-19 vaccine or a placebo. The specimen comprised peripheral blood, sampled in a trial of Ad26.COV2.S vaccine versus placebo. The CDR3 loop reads CASSQGGRDNQPQHF. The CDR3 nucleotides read TGTGCCAGCAGCCAAGGGGGACGGGACAATCAGCCCCAGCATTTT.